This entry describes one T cell receptor (beta chain). This clone turned up a few times. Which antigen it targets is not known. No much larger clone exists at a distance of one base, and base qualities are not known. TCRbeta CDR3 regions were amplified from genomic DNA by means of the immunoSEQ Assay, a bias-controlled multiplex PCR. Processing in the source paper ran as follows. The number of nucleated cells in each sample was estimated from the amplification of reference gene primers within the assay. To quantify the absolute abundance of each unique TCRbeta CDR3 rearrangement, sequence reads were collapsed and filtered. For each sample, productive Simpson clonality was calculated by taking the square root of Simpson's diversity index across productive rearrangements. TCRdb re-hosts the immuneACCESS table, in-frame sequences only. Its copies lack some clones; in the studies checked, an unresolved V gene accounts for under half of them, and the cause for the rest is not known. From that table come the V and J calls and clone size; the DNA was used to work out D and trimming. The sample records some 250,000 clones, approximately 85% of which are singletons. The ten largest account for around 2% of the sample.

The data are from a study of blood T cell repertoires in COVID-19 (dated by TCRdb to 2020 to 2021). About the investigation overall: Collaborator samples came from the United States, Italy and Spain and covered acute and convalescent phases of COVID-19. The prospective study material was composed of cDNA or gDNA derived from T cells, B-cell-depleted T cells, or PBMCs. The repertoires were released in a freely available public database meant as a resource for research on the immune response to SARS-CoV-2. The dataset comprised deeply sampled blood TCRbeta repertoires from subjects exposed to, actively infected with, or recovered from COVID-19. Where available, HLA class I and class II types were taken from metadata supplied by the sample provider and were not determined by assay-based typing. A de-identified subject ID, COVID-19 status, age in years and sex were almost always included in the sample metadata. Samples were obtained from the ongoing ImmuneRACE study (first 160 participants) and from over 1,000 subjects provided by 6 global collaborators.

Overall results and qualifications from the work: The quantity of clinical and demographic metadata differed by source and by participant and was supplied without curation.

Participants in the prospective study were enrolled through a virtual design, were aged roughly 18 to 100 years, and lived in roughly 24 United States geographic areas. In the prospective study, participants were assigned to cohorts based on the clinical history participants reported in a screening survey and a study questionnaire. ImmuneRACE Cohort 3 recovered participants were defined by two consecutive negative NP/OP PCR tests, healthcare professional clearance, or symptom resolution. Each participant in the prospective study had whole blood, serum and a nasopharyngeal or oropharyngeal swab collected by mobile phlebotomists. Over an approximately 2-month period, participants in the prospective study had the option of providing additional blood draws and questionnaires. Before DNA extraction, prospective study blood samples were shipped either frozen or at room temperature. As encoded in the germline V gene, CDR1 is SGHTS while CDR2 is YDEGEE. The CDR3, cysteine through phenylalanine, is 14 amino acids long. Only the CDR3 DNA stays, 42 bases, in frame from base 1. Trimming takes 5 bases from V and 1 base from J, and the germline ends sit 12 bases apart.

The sequence links TRBV5-8 to TRBJ2-5, and possibly TRBD2, on 6 matching bases. The receptor's source is a woman aged 45-59 years who had recovered from COVID-19. Sequencing was carried out using PBMCs or T cells enriched from blood (not recorded which). The CDR3 region: CASSLGGLQETQYF. The bases are TGTGCCAGCAGTCTGGGGGGACTCCAAGAGACCCAGTACTTC.